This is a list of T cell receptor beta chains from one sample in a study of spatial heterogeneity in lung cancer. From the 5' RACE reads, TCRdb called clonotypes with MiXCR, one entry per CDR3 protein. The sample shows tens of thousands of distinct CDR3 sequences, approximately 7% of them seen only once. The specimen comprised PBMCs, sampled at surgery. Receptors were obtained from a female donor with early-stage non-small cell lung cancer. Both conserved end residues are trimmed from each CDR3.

CDR3: ASSLGSHQPQH; length: 11; V: TRBV7-9; J: TRBJ1-5
CDR3: ASSQELGPQH; length: 10; V: TRBV4-1; J: TRBJ1-5
CDR3: ASSLGDRSYEQY; length: 12; V: TRBV12-3/TRBV12-4; J: TRBJ2-7
CDR3: ASFLVEGQTDTQY; length: 13; V: TRBV7-9; J: TRBJ2-3
CDR3: ASSDGQGLSPLH; length: 12; V: TRBV6-1; J: TRBJ1-6
CDR3: ASSRGSVTGELF; length: 12; V: TRBV7-7; J: TRBJ2-2
CDR3: VSTPENSYNEQF; length: 12; V: TRBV2; J: TRBJ2-1
CDR3: ASSREERAFGNIQY; length: 14; V: TRBV6-1; J: TRBJ2-4
CDR3: ASSLYDGTNEKLF; length: 13; V: TRBV5-6; J: TRBJ1-4
CDR3: ASSKPGRNIGDEQF; length: 14; V: TRBV18; J: TRBJ2-1
CDR3: ASSFSDYGYT; length: 10; V: TRBV5-1; J: TRBJ1-2
CDR3: SVGSSTDTQY; length: 10; V: TRBV29-1; J: TRBJ2-3
CDR3: ASSLGQLYTEAF; length: 12; V: TRBV5-1; J: TRBJ1-1
CDR3: ASSWMLAAFYEQY; length: 13; V: TRBV7-2; J: TRBJ2-7
CDR3: ASRRTGPHTEAF; length: 12; V: TRBV6-5; J: TRBJ1-1
CDR3: SARVRGYNSPLH; length: 12; V: TRBV20-1; J: TRBJ1-6
CDR3: ASSPPPGLTFYEQY; length: 14; V: TRBV18; J: TRBJ2-7
CDR3: AISPSTDTQY; length: 10; V: TRBV10-3; J: TRBJ2-3
CDR3: ASSLAQQFLTNTIY; length: 14; V: TRBV12-3/TRBV12-4; J: TRBJ1-3
CDR3: ASSPDRQGPETQY; length: 13; V: TRBV27; J: TRBJ2-5
CDR3: SVSGQSSGNTIY; length: 12; V: TRBV29-1; J: TRBJ1-3
CDR3: ASGLRQANTGELF; length: 13; V: TRBV12-5; J: TRBJ2-2
CDR3: ASSLSLSNQPQH; length: 12; V: TRBV28; J: TRBJ1-5
CDR3: ASSLNYEQY; length: 9; V: TRBV5-1; J: TRBJ2-7
CDR3: ASSFPPGTGANVLT; length: 14; V: TRBV27; J: TRBJ2-6
CDR3: ASSARRVLGNTIY; length: 13; V: TRBV14; J: TRBJ1-3
CDR3: ASSLRQGAVGNYGYT; length: 15; V: TRBV7-2; J: TRBJ1-2
CDR3: ASKQGLGKGEAF; length: 12; V: TRBV6-1; J: TRBJ1-1
CDR3: ASSFEEGKNIQY; length: 12; V: TRBV7-9; J: TRBJ2-4
CDR3: ASSLSRVNEQF; length: 11; V: TRBV28; J: TRBJ2-1
CDR3: ASSLGRNNEQF; length: 11; V: TRBV7-2; J: TRBJ2-1
CDR3: ASSEERSSKRTGELF; length: 15; V: TRBV6-1; J: TRBJ2-2
CDR3: ASASTVMYEQF; length: 11; V: TRBV2; J: TRBJ2-1
CDR3: ASNRDSGRGSEQY; length: 13; V: TRBV5-5; J: TRBJ2-7
CDR3: ASSQDREGRGETQY; length: 14; V: TRBV4-3; J: TRBJ2-5
CDR3: ASTPGQGGDYGYT; length: 13; V: TRBV19; J: TRBJ1-2
CDR3: ASRGSDTEAF; length: 10; V: TRBV19; J: TRBJ1-1
CDR3: SASKHQLAKNIQY; length: 13; V: TRBV20-1; J: TRBJ2-4
CDR3: ASSLVSGEGQPQH; length: 13; V: TRBV7-2; J: TRBJ1-5
CDR3: ASSLTGGDEAF; length: 11; V: TRBV7-3; J: TRBJ1-1
CDR3: ASSPDREGEAF; length: 11; V: TRBV11-1; J: TRBJ1-1
CDR3: ASSLRVSTEAF; length: 11; V: TRBV27; J: TRBJ1-1
CDR3: ASSPQAGASYEQY; length: 13; V: TRBV14; J: TRBJ2-7
CDR3: ASSPTSQTGKLEAF; length: 14; V: TRBV9; J: TRBJ1-1